Each of the 6 T cell receptor beta chains below was sequenced from the same sample in a study of blood T cell repertoires in COVID-19. Method: immunoSEQ multiplex PCR; TCRdb's copy keeps in-frame clones and lacks some. The table shows approximately 20,000 clones, with about nine tenths occurring only once. Sequenced: peripheral blood. The receptors were gathered from a man between 45 and 60 years old with active COVID-19.

The gene calls are TRBV29-1 and TRBJ1-4; the D is unclear. CDR3 length: 14 residues. Germline V gene lookup returns CDR1 SQVTM and CDR2 ANQGSEA. V was shortened by 5 bases and J by 0 bases, with 10 bases between the two germline ends. The CDR3: CSVRTDSTNEKLFF. CDR3 DNA: TGCAGCGTTAGGACGGACTCAACTAATGAAAAACTGTTTTTT.

The rearrangement joins TRBV15 to TRBJ2-1; 7 nucleotides align to TRBD2. V gave up 7 bases and J gave up 5 bases; unmatched junction bases: 14. CDR1 and CDR2 (germline): LNHNV, YYDKDF (reference sequence). The CDR3 has 16 amino acids. The CDR3 bases are TGTGCCACCACTTCCCAAGCCGGGGGGTATAACAATGAGCAGTTCTTC. This encodes CATTSQAGGYNNEQFF.

V is TRBV27 and J is TRBJ1-5; maybe TRBD1 (6 bases). The CDR3 spans 16 residues. Germline V lookup: CDR1 MNHEY, CDR2 SMNVEV (reference sequence). The V and J ends lost 5 bases and 7 bases respectively, with 21 bases between them. This CDR3 is CASSPFQGLASQPQHF. CDR3 DNA sequence: TGTGCCAGCAGTCCTTTCCAGGGGTTAGCAAGCCAGCCCCAGCATTTT.

The chain uses TRBV5-6 and TRBJ2-7, with unresolved D. CDR3 length equals 15 residues. CDR1 is SGHDT and CDR2 is YYEEEE in the germline V gene. Trimming shortened V by 4 bases and J by 0 bases, and 14 bases separated the two germline ends. CDR3 in amino acids: CASSPIGTLSYEQYF. The CDR3 nucleotides read TGTGCCAGCAGCCCTATCGGTACCCTCTCCTACGAGCAGTACTTC.

The chain combines TRBV4-3 with TRBJ1-2; D may be TRBD1 (5 bases). Germline-derived CDR1 and CDR2 are LGHNA and YSLEER. Trimming took off 3 bases at V and 4 bases at J, with 15 bases between the two ends. The CDR3 covers 15 residues. CDR3: CASSHDRPDFYGYTF. DNA for the CDR3: TGCGCCAGCAGCCACGACAGACCGGATTTCTATGGCTACACCTTC.

V usage is TRBV7-3 and J usage is TRBJ2-7; 7 bases line up with TRBD1. Per germline, CDR1 SGHTA and CDR2 FQGTGA. The CDR3 length is 14 residues. Germline trimming cut 5 bases from V and 2 bases from J; bases unmatched to any gene: 6. CDR3 DNA sequence: TGTGCCAGCAGCCCGGTGACAGGGCCCTACGAGCAGTACTTC. It yields the protein CASSPVTGPYEQYF.